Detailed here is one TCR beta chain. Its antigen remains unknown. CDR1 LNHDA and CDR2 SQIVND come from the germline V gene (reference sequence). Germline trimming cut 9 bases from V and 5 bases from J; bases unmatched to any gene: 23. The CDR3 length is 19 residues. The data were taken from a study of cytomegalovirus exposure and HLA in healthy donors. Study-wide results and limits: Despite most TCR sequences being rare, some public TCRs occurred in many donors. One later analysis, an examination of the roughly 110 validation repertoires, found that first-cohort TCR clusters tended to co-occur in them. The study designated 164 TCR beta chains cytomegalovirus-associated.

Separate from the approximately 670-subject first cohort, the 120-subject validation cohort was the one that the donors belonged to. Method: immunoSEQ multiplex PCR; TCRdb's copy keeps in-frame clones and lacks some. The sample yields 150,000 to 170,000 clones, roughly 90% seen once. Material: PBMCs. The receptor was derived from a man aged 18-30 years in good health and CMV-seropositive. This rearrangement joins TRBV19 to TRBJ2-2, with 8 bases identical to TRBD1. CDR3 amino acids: CASGSTSSRGRGMTGELFF. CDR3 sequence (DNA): TGTGCCAGCGGGAGCACCTCTTCCAGGGGGCGAGGGATGACCGGGGAGCTGTTTTTT.